A single sample is the source of the 9 T cell receptor beta chains below, sequenced in a study of T cell repertoires in cytomegalovirus infection. A single record per CDR3 protein comes from TCRdb applying MiXCR to the reads. The sample lists hundreds of thousands of distinct CDR3 sequences; around 9.5% were seen once. Sequences were obtained from PBMCs. The receptors shown here come from a human donor in good health (CMV status not recorded). Some clones in this sample may be carry-over from other donors' samples.

The V gene is TRBV6-6, the J gene TRBJ2-3, with D possibly being TRBD1 (6 bases). Germline values: CDR1 MNHNY, CDR2 SVGAGI (reference sequence). The V end lost 5 bases, the J end lost 1 base, and 22 bases lay between the germline ends. This CDR3 spans 18 amino acids. CDR3 loop: CASSNNPGTPIRTDTQYF. DNA for the CDR3: TGTGCCAGCAGTAACAACCCTGGGACACCTATCCGCACAGATACGCAGTATTTT.

V is TRBV11-3 and J is TRBJ2-1, with a weak D call TRBD2 (6 bases). The CDR3 covers 14 residues. Germline assignment: CDR1 SGHNT and CDR2 YENEEA. With 4 bases removed from V and 7 bases from J, the gap between germline ends came to 14 bases. The DNA for the CDR3 is TGTGCCAGCAGCTCGGGGGAATCGAGGAATGAGCAGTTCTTC. Amino acids: CASSSGESRNEQFF.

In this sample, this clonotype turned up a few times. The CDR3 is CASSRTDRLNNSPLHF. CDR3 nucleotides: TGTGCCAGCAGCCGGACTGACAGGCTCAATAATTCACCCCTCCACTTT. The chain links TRBV4-2 to TRBJ1-6; D may be TRBD1 (6 bases). Trimming removed 4 bases from V and 5 bases from J, with 15 bases in between. Germline lookup yields CDR1 LGHNA and CDR2 YNFKEQ. The CDR3 spans 16 residues.

This clonotype was counted at least ten times. The CDR3 sequence is CASSLLQGAIMRPEAFF. The CDR3 DNA reads as TGTGCCAGCAGCTTACTACAGGGGGCCATTATGCGCCCTGAAGCTTTCTTT. The rearrangement uses TRBV7-2 and TRBJ1-1; 9 positions agree with TRBD1. The V segment lost 2 bases and the J segment 6 bases; nucleotides outside the gene matches: 13. The CDR3 sequence is 17 residues long. Germline CDR1 and CDR2: SGHTA and FQGNSA.

Here the CDR3 DNA reads TGTGCCAGCAGCTTAGGGAACTCAGACCTGTTCTTC. This codes for CASSLGNSDLFF. The chain uses TRBV11-3 and TRBJ2-1; D is uncertain. Trimming stripped 1 base from V and 15 bases from J, with 13 bases between. Germline V gives CDR1 SGHNT, CDR2 YENEEA. CDR3 size: 12 residues.

The rearrangement joins TRBV27 to TRBJ2-3; D gene unclear. There are 10 residues in the CDR3. The V end was cut by 8 bases, the J end by 14 bases, with 14 bases between. Germline V gene sequence: CDR1 MNHEY, CDR2 SMNVEV (reference sequence). This chain's CDR3 is CASPKPTRYF. CDR3 coding DNA: TGTGCCAGCCCGAAGCCTACTCGGTATTTT.

This chain joins TRBV5-5 and TRBJ1-2; D is perhaps TRBD1 (6 bases). CDR1 and CDR2 from the germline V gene are SGHKS and YYEKEE (reference sequence). This CDR3 is built from 13 residues. Trimming took off 1 base at V and 8 bases at J, with 12 bases between the two ends. CDR3 sequence: CASSLQGIGGYTF. In nucleotides, the CDR3 is TGTGCCAGCAGCTTGCAGGGGATCGGAGGCTACACCTTC.

This clonotype was recorded a few times. The CDR3 DNA reads as TGTGCCAGCAGTGAATATACGCTGACCGGGACTAGCGGGAGGGCCGGCAATGAGCAGTTCTTC. This sequence encodes CASSEYTLTGTSGRAGNEQFF. The rearrangement joins TRBV25-1 to TRBJ2-1; 16 bases map to TRBD2. The CDR3 totals 21 residues. Germline V lookup: CDR1 MGHDK, CDR2 SYGVNS. The ends lost 0 bases at V and 6 bases at J; junction bases unmatched: 14.

This clonotype was observed at least ten times. The V call is TRBV20-1, the J call TRBJ2-7; TRBD2 matches 10 bases. CDR1 DFQATT and CDR2 SNEGSKA come from the germline V gene (reference sequence). V trimming: 2 bases; J trimming: 7 bases; junction bases outside the gene matches: 5. The CDR3 covers 13 residues. DNA of the CDR3: TGCAGTGCTAGACTAGCGGGGGTCCTGGAGCAGTACTTC. Translated: CSARLAGVLEQYF.